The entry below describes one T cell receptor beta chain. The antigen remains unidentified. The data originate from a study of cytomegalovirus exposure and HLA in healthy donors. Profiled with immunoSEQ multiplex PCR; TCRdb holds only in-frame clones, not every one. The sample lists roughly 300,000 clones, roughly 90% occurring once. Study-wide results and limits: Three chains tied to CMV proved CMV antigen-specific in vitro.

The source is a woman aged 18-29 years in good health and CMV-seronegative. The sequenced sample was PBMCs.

CDR3 protein: CASSLYREEAFF. CDR3 nucleotides: TGTGCCAGCAGTTTATACAGGGAAGAAGCTTTCTTT. This chain uses TRBV28 with TRBJ1-1; D is possibly TRBD1 (6 bases). V was cut by 1 base and J by 8 bases, with 8 bases left in between. The CDR3 is 12 residues long. Germline CDR1 reads MDHEN; CDR2 reads SYDVKM.